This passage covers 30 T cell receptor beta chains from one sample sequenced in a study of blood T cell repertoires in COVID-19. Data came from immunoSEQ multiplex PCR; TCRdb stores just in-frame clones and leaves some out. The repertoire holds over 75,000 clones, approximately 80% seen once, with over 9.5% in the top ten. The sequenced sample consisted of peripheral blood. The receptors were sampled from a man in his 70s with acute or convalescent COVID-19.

As DNA, the CDR3 is TGCGCCAGTACTTTAGTTCCGGGATCAGACACAGATACGCAGTATTTT. It translates to CASTLVPGSDTDTQYF. The chain has TRBV5-1 and TRBJ2-3, with TRBD2 as a possible D gene (5 bases). Looked up from germline, CDR1 is SGHRS and CDR2 is YFSETQ. V was pared by 8 bases and J by 2 bases, with 21 bases between. CDR3 size: 16 residues.

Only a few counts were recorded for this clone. CDR3 amino acids: CASSIRNTQVEQFF. For the CDR3, the DNA is TGTGCCAGTAGTATCAGGAACACGCAGGTAGAGCAGTTCTTC. The chain recombines TRBV19 with TRBJ2-1; D is uncertain. The germline V gene encodes CDR1 LNHDA and CDR2 SQIVND (reference sequence). V was cut by 3 bases and J by 10 bases, with 16 bases left in between. The length of the CDR3 is 14 residues.

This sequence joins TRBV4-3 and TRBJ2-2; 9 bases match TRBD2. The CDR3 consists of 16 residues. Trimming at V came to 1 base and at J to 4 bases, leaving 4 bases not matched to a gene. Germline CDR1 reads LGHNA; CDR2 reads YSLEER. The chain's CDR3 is CASSQASGRITGELFF. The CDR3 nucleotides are TGCGCCAGCAGCCAAGCCAGCGGGAGGATCACCGGGGAGCTGTTTTTT.

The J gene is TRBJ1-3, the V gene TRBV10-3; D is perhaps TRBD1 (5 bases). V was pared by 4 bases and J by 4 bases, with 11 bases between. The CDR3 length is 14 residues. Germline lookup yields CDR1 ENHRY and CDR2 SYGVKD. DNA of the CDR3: TGTGCCATCAGTGCCCAGGGATCAGGAAACACCATATATTTT. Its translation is CAISAQGSGNTIYF.

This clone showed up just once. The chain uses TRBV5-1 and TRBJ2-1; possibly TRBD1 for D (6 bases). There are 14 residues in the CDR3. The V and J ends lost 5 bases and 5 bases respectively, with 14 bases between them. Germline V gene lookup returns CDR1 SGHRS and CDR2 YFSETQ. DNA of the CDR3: TGCGCCAGCAGGCGCCTGGACAGTAACAATGAGCAGTTCTTC. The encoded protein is CASRRLDSNNEQFF.

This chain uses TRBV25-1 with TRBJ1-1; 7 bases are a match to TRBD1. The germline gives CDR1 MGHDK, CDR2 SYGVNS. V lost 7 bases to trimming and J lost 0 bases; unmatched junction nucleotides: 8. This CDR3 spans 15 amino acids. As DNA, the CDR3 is TGTGCCAGCATGACGACAGGGTCAGTGAACACTGAAGCTTTCTTT. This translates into CASMTTGSVNTEAFF.

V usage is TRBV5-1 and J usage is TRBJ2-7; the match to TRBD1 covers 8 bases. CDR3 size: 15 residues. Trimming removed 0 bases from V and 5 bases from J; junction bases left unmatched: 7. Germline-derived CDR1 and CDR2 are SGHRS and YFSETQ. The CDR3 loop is CASSLGAGGDDEQYF. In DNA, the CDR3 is TGCGCCAGCAGCTTGGGGGCAGGGGGCGACGACGAGCAGTACTTC.

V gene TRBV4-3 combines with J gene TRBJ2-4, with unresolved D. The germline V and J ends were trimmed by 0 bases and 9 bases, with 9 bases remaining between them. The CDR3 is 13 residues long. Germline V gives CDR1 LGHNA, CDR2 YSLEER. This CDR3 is CASSQEREAIQYF. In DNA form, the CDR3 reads TGCGCCAGCAGCCAAGAGAGAGAGGCCATTCAGTACTTC.

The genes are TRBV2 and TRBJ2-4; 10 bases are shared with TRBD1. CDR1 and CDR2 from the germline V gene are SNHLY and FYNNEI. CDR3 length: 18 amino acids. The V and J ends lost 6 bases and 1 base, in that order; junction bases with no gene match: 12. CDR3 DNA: TGTGCCAGCAGAGACCGGGACAGGGGAAGTAAGGCCAAAAACATTCAGTACTTC. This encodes CASRDRDRGSKAKNIQYF. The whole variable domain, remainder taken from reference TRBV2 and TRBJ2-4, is EPEVTQTPSHQVTQMGQEVILRCVPISNHLYFYWYRQILGQKVEFLVSFYNNEISEKSEIFDDQFSVERPDGSNFTLKIRSTKLEDSAMYFCASRDRDRGSKAKNIQYFGAGTRLSVL.

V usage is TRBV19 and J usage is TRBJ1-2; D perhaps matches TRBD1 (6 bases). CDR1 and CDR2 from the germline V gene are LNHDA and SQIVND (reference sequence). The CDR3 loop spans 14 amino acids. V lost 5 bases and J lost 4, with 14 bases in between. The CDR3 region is CASSWSGGPYGYTF. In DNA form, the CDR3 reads TGTGCCAGTAGTTGGTCGGGGGGCCCCTATGGCTACACCTTC.

The CDR3 sequence: CASSMTVTNEKLFF. The CDR3 nucleotides read TGTGCCAGCAGCATGACAGTAACTAATGAAAAACTGTTTTTT. The V and J genes are TRBV3-1 (or the pseudogene TRBV3-2) and TRBJ1-4, with D possibly TRBD1 on 5 matching bases. Germline CDR1 reads LGHDT; CDR2 reads YNNKEL (reference sequence). The CDR3 runs 14 residues. V lost 5 bases and J 1 base, leaving 8 bases between the germline ends.

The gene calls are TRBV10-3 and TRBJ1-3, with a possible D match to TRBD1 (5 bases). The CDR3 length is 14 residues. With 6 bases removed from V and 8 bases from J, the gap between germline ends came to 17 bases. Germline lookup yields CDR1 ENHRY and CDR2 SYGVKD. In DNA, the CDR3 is TGTGCCATCAGGGGCGGGGCAGTTAGAGACACCATATATTTT. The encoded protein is CAIRGGAVRDTIYF.

The CDR3 DNA is TGTGCCAGCACGGCGCGACAGTCCAATCAGCCCCAGCATTTT. Translation: CASTARQSNQPQHF. The chain uses TRBV2 and TRBJ1-5; tentative D call: TRBD1 (5 bases). CDR1 SNHLY and CDR2 FYNNEI come from the germline V gene. Trimming stripped 7 bases from V and 3 bases from J, with 13 bases between. The CDR3 is 14 residues long.

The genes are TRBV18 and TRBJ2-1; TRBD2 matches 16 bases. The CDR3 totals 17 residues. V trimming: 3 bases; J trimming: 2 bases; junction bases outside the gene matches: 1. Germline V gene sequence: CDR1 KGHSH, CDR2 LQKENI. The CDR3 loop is CASSPGTSGRAYNEQFF. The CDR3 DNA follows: TGTGCCAGCTCACCCGGGACTAGCGGGAGGGCCTACAATGAGCAGTTCTTC.

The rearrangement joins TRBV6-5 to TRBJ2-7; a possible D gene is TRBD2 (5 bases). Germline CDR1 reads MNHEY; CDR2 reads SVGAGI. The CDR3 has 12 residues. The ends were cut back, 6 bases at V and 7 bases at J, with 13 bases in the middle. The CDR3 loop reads CASSRGLGEQYF. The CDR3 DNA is TGTGCCAGCAGCCGAGGGTTAGGGGAGCAGTACTTC.

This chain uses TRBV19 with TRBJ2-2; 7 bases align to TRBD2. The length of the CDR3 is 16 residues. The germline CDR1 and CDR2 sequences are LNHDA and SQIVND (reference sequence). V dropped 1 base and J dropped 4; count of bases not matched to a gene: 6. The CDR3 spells CASSIGLAVPTGELFF. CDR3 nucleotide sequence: TGTGCCAGTAGTATAGGTCTAGCGGTTCCCACCGGGGAGCTGTTTTTT.

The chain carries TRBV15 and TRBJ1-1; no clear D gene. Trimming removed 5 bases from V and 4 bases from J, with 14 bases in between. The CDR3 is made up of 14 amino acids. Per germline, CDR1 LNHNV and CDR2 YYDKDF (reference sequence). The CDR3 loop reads CATSPTSEGTEAFF. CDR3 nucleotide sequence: TGTGCCACCAGCCCAACTTCGGAGGGCACTGAAGCTTTCTTT.

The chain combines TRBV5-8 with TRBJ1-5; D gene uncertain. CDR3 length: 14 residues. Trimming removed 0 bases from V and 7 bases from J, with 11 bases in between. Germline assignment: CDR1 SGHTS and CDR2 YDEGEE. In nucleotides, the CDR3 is TGTGCCAGCAGCTTGGAACGCCTACGACAGCCCCAGCATTTT. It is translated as CASSLERLRQPQHF.

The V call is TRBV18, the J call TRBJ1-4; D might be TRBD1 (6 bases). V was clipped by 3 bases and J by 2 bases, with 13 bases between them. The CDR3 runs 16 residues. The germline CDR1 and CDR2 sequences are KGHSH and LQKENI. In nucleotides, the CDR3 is TGTGCCAGCTCACCCGGACAGCCGGCGACTAATGAAAAACTGTTTTTT. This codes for CASSPGQPATNEKLFF.

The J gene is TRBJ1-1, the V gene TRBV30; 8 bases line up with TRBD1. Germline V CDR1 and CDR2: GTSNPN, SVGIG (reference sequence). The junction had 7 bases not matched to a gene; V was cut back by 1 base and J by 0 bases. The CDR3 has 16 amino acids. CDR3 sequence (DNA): TGTGCCTGGAGTGCCGAGACAGGGGTTTTGAACACTGAAGCTTTCTTT. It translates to CAWSAETGVLNTEAFF.

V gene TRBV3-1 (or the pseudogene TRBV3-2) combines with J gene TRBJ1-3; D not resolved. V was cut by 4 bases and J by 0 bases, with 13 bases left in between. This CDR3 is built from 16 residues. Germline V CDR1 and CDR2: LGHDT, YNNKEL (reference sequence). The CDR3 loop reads CASSLQTLTSGNTIYF. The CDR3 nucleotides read TGTGCCAGCAGCCTACAGACACTCACCTCTGGAAACACCATATATTTT.

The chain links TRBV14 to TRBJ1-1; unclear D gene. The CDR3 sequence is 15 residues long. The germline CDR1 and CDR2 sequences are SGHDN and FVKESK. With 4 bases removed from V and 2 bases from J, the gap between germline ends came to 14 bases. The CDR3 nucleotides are TGTGCCAGCAGCCTCGCCCGACATCGAAACACTGAAGCTTTCTTT. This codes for CASSLARHRNTEAFF. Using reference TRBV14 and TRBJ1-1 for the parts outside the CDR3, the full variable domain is EAGVTQFPSHSVIEKGQTVTLRCDPISGHDNLYWYRRVMGKEIKFLLHFVKESKQDESGMPNNRFLAERTGGTYSTLKVQPAELEDSGVYFCASSLARHRNTEAFFGQGTRLTVV.

The CDR3 spells CASSLAGGGGYTF. The CDR3 nucleotides are TGTGCCAGCAGTTTGGCAGGGGGTGGTGGCTACACCTTC. The chain is built from TRBV28 and TRBJ1-2; 7 bases fit TRBD1. Per the germline V gene, CDR1 is MDHEN and CDR2 is SYDVKM. The CDR3 is 13 residues long. The ends lost 3 bases at V and 7 bases at J; junction bases unmatched: 5.

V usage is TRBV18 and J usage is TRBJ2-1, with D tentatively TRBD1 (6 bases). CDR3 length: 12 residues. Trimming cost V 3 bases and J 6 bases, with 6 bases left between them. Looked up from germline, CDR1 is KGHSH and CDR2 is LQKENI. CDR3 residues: CASSPDSNEQFF. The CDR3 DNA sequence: TGTGCCAGCTCACCGGACAGCAATGAGCAGTTCTTC.

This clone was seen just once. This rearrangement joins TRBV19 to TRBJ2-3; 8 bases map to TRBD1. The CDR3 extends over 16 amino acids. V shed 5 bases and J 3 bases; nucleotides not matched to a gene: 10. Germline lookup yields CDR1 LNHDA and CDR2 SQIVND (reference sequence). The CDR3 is CASSRSGTGGTDTQYF. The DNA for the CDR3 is TGTGCCAGTAGTCGGTCCGGGACAGGCGGAACAGATACGCAGTATTTT.

As DNA, the CDR3 is TGCGCCAGCAGCTTGCAAGGGGGGGGAGAGACCCAGTACTTC. This codes for CASSLQGGGETQYF. The rearrangement joins TRBV5-1 to TRBJ2-5, with D possibly being TRBD2 (7 bases). V was clipped by 1 base and J by 4 bases, with 11 bases between them. This CDR3 is 14 amino acids long. CDR1 and CDR2 (germline): SGHRS, YFSETQ.

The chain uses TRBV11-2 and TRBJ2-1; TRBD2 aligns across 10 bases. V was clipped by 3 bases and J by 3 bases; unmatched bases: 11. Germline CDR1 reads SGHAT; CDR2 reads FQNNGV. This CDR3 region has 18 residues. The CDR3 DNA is TGTGCCAGCAGCTTTAGGGTCACTAGCGGGACGAGCTACAATGAGCAGTTCTTC. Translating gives CASSFRVTSGTSYNEQFF.

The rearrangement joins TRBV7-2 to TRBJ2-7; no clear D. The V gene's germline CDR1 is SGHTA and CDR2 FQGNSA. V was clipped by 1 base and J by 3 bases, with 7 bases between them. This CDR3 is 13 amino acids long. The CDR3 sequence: CASSLDSIYEQYF. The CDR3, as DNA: TGTGCCAGCAGCTTAGACTCTATCTACGAGCAGTACTTC.

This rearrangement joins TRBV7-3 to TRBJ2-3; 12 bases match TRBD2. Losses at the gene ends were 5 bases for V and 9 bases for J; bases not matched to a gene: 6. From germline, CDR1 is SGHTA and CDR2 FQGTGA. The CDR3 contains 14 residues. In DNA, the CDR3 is TGTGCCAGCAGCCTCGGACTAGCGGGGAAGACGCAGTATTTT. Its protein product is CASSLGLAGKTQYF.

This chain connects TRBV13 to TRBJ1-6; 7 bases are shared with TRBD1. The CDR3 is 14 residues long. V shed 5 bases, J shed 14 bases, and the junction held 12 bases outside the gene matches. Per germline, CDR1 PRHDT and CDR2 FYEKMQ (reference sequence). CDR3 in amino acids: CASSPWDSPSALHF. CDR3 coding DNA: TGTGCCAGCAGCCCATGGGACAGTCCCTCGGCCCTCCACTTT.